This T cell receptor (beta chain) was obtained from a study of T cells after yellow fever vaccination. The length of the CDR3 is 15 residues. The V segment lost 4 bases and the J segment 7 bases; nucleotides outside the gene matches: 10. CDR1 DFQATT and CDR2 SNEGSKA come from the germline V gene (reference sequence). This clonotype was observed many times. Its antigen is not identified. Study observations and caveats: Among primary-vaccination clones, most reappeared after the booster, at roughly 96% for CD4 and more than 85% for CD8. The secondary T-cell response peaked on day 5, not day 15, but was weaker.

Universal primer sites and UMIs were introduced during 5'RACE template-switching synthesis of TCR cDNA. TCRdb re-derived calls from the 5' RACE reads in MiXCR, one entry per CDR3 protein. This sample has approximately 120,000 distinct CDR3 sequences; 7.4% occur once, and the top ten carry around 2.6%. The TCR originated in a man aged 18 to 35 who received the YFV17D yellow fever vaccine. The chain is built from TRBV20-1 and TRBJ2-1; 10 nucleotides match TRBD2. The source was CD4+ T cells sorted from PBMCs, collected about 10 days after the first yellow fever vaccination. The CDR3 sequence is CSAMRSGGKRNEQFF. The DNA for the CDR3 is TGCAGTGCTATGCGTAGCGGGGGGAAACGAAATGAGCAGTTCTTC.